This T cell receptor beta chain is from a study of T cells in Graves' hyperthyroidism and ophthalmopathy. This clonotype was seen a handful of times. Amplification targeted TCR beta CDR3 regions from RNA transcripts. The HTBI set primed first-round TCR CDR3 RT-PCR. TCRdb reanalysed the multiplex PCR reads using MiXCR and keeps one entry per CDR3 protein. The sample yields 750,000 to 900,000 distinct CDR3 sequences, approximately 40% seen once. Pregnant or lactating patients were excluded, as were those with uncontrolled infection or other autoimmune disease. V shed 0 bases and J shed 11 bases, with 14 bases lying between them. The CDR3 has 13 amino acids. CDR1 and CDR2 (germline): SGHRS, YFSETQ.

Source material: blood. V usage is TRBV5-1 and J usage is TRBJ1-1, with no clear D. This clonotype originated in a young man with Graves' hyperthyroidism. CDR3 in amino acids: CASSLDRPWRAFF. The CDR3 bases are TGCGCCAGCAGCTTGGATAGGCCTTGGCGGGCTTTCTTT. Based on the CDR3 plus reference TRBV5-1 and TRBJ1-1, the full variable domain is KAGVTQTPRYLIKTRGQQVTLSCSPISGHRSVSWYQQTPGQGLQFLFEYFSETQRNKGNFPGRFSGRQFSNSRSEMNVSTLELGDSALYLCASSLDRPWRAFFGQGTRLTVV.